This T cell receptor (beta chain) was captured by sequencing in a study of Tregs in tolerant kidney transplant recipients. General observations from the study: This study did not directly address biological reproducibility. Findings come from small patient numbers and require larger validation. For some patients, primers changed over time, blocking nucleotide-level comparison.

Profiling relied on immunoSEQ multiplex PCR, and the TCRdb table lists in-frame clones only, not all of them. This sample's table has about 31,000 clones. About this clone: What it binds is unknown. The missing CDR3 end, 3 residues past where the read stops, is filled in from the germline J gene.

Recipients received nonmyeloablative bone marrow transplants from related graft donors, with transient mixed chimerism. Unstimulated regulatory T cells (CD4+CD25+CD127-), CD4+CD25- non-regulatory cells, CD4 and CD8 cells were FACS-sorted from thawed PBMCs. Between the trimmed V and J ends, which lost 3 bases and 7 bases, there was a span of 16 bases. CDR1 and CDR2 from the germline V gene are LNHDA and SQIVND (reference sequence). The CDR3 covers 15 residues. The TCR originated in a human patient who received a combined kidney and bone marrow transplant. Some T cells may originate from the graft donor. The sample in question was CD4+ T cells from blood (PBMCs), obtained 24 months after the transplant. J is TRBJ2-4 and V is TRBV19, with D possibly being TRBD1 (6 bases). The CDR3 DNA, read in part, is TGTGCCAGTAGTATGGGGGCTGGCAGTCGGAACATT. Its translation: CASSMGAGSRNI. The full CDR3 sequence reads CASSMGAGSRNIQYF.